This TCR beta chain was captured by sequencing in a study of OX40 agonist ivuxolimab in advanced cancers. Study-wide context: Ivuxolimab was a fully human IgG2 agonistic monoclonal antibody targeting the costimulatory receptor OX40 (CD134). Intravenous ivuxolimab was administered to patients every 2 weeks at six dose levels: 0.01, 0.1, 0.3, 1.5, 3 and 10 mg/kg. Of the approximately 53 patients in dose escalation, some 20 had hepatocellular carcinoma, about 15 had melanoma, 9 had renal cell carcinoma and 9 had head and neck cancer. The dose-escalation cohort was 80% to 90% male with a mean age of approximately 60 years, ranging from roughly 23 to 85. Prior anti-PD-1, anti-PD-L1 or anti-CTLA-4 therapy was permitted, and about two fifths of dose-escalation patients had received checkpoint inhibitors. Partial responses occurred in three dose-escalation patients: two with cutaneous melanoma and one with hepatocellular carcinoma. The point of sequencing TCRbeta in the periphery was to test whether ivuxolimab changed TCR sequence diversity and drove clonal T-cell expansion. The paper describes the monotherapy dose-escalation part (N ≈ 52 patients) of the phase I trial of ivuxolimab.

Genomic DNA was extracted from sorted cells for sequencing of the TCRbeta CDR3 region. The immunoSEQ Assay was used for sequencing of TCRbeta CDR3 regions. In TCRdb, the immuneACCESS table is reduced to in-frame sequences with V and J assigned. These tables do not hold every clone; where another copy was compared, an unresolved V gene accounts for under half, and the others remain unexplained. Across this sample there are about 29,000 clones, with 85% to 95% seen only once. Over 7.5% of the sample is taken by the ten largest. Points on this clone: Its recognized antigen is unknown. Base qualities are not at hand, and no much larger clone is one base apart.

Patients with a history of autoimmune disease or receiving systemic immunosuppression were excluded from the trial. Peripheral blood for TCR sequencing was drawn from every dose cohort at baseline, at cycle 4 day 1 and at cycle 7 day 1. The samples were taken from a phase I, first-in-human, multicenter, open-label dose-escalation trial of ivuxolimab. Adults with locally advanced or metastatic melanoma, renal cell carcinoma, hepatocellular carcinoma or head and neck squamous cell carcinoma were enrolled in the trial. Before TCR sequencing, CD4+ T cells and CD8+ T cells were sorted from peripheral blood as separate populations. CDR1 MNHNY and CDR2 SVGAGI were looked up in the germline V gene (reference sequence). V is pared back by 6 bases and J by 3 bases, with 11 bases lying between the germline termini. The cysteine opens and the phenylalanine closes a CDR3 of 13 amino acids. Just the 39-base CDR3 DNA is kept, in frame starting at base 1.

Results and caveats for the whole study, not just this receptor: Clonal expansion of both CD4+ and CD8+ blood T cells was observed from baseline to week 6 at doses 0.1 to 3.0 mg/kg. Low levels of normalized T-cell clonal expansion were also seen in some patients who did not respond. The antigen specificity of the peripheral T cells that underwent clonal expansion was not determined. After ivuxolimab, more expanded clones were found on average in CD8+ T cells than in CD4+ T cells. Partial responders in the 0.1-3.0 mg/kg groups had among the lowest normalized peripheral clonal expansion, especially among CD8+ T cells.

Recombination joined TRBV6-6 with TRBJ1-2; the D gene is possibly TRBD1, with 6 bases matching. Specimen: CD4+ or CD8+ T cells sorted from blood, collected in a trial of the OX40 agonist ivuxolimab. The sequence derives from an adult with an advanced solid tumor such as melanoma, head and neck, liver or kidney cancer. The sequence in DNA is TGTGCCAGCAGGTCAGGGGAGGACTATGGCTACACCTTC. Its translation is CASRSGEDYGYTF.